Listed below are T cell receptor beta chains from one sample, sequenced in a study of cytomegalovirus exposure and HLA in healthy donors. Clones were read by immunoSEQ multiplex PCR, and TCRdb kept only the in-frame ones, dropping some. The repertoire holds some 140,000 clones, with 74% as singletons. Source material: PBMCs. The receptors shown here come from a man aged 25-45 years in good health and CMV-seronegative. CDR3s include the opening cysteine and the closing phenylalanine or tryptophan. The D gene is left open where the match is weak. A clone size is listed for some rows: how often the clone was seen (once, few, many), or a class if it is expanded.

D gene,V gene,clone size,J gene,CDR3 protein,CDR3 DNA
TRBD1,TRBV6-6,few,TRBJ2-5,CASSPRTGEGYF,TGTGCCAGCAGTCCCAGGACAGGAGAGGGTTACTTC
TRBD1,TRBV6-4,NA,TRBJ2-7,CASSLNTGQGHEQYF,TGTGCCAGCAGCCTAAATACGGGACAGGGACACGAGCAGTACTTC
NA,TRBV6-5,NA,TRBJ1-2,CASSLDCAKGYTF,TGTGCCAGCAGCCTCGACTGTGCTAAAGGCTACACCTTC
NA,TRBV2,once,TRBJ2-2,CASSLRGNIPGTGELFF,TGTGCCAGCAGTCTCCGGGGTAACATACCAGGCACCGGGGAGCTGTTTTTT
TRBD1,TRBV27,NA,TRBJ2-5,CASSSPGTGMRETQYF,TGTGCCAGCAGTTCACCAGGGACAGGGATGAGGGAGACCCAGTACTTC
NA,TRBV15,NA,TRBJ2-3,CATSRDGQTQYF,TGTGCCACCAGCAGAGATGGGCAAACGCAGTATTTT
NA,TRBV15,NA,TRBJ2-7,CATSRQGTEQYF,TGTGCCACCAGCAGACAGGGAACCGAGCAGTACTTC
NA,TRBV7-6,NA,TRBJ2-2,CASSLSVEPGELFF,TGTGCCAGCAGCTTATCCGTCGAGCCCGGGGAGCTGTTTTTT
NA,TRBV12-5,NA,TRBJ2-2,CASGLEVGGMAGELFF,TGTGCTAGTGGTTTGGAAGTGGGGGGTATGGCCGGGGAGCTGTTTTTT
TRBD1,TRBV7-9,NA,TRBJ2-1,CASSHLTGRGDEQFF,TGTGCCAGCAGCCACCTGACAGGGAGAGGGGACGAGCAGTTCTTC
NA,TRBV25-1,few,TRBJ1-6,CASSESVRELPLHF,TGTGCCAGCAGTGAATCCGTCCGGGAGCTACCCCTCCACTTT
NA,TRBV2,few,TRBJ2-3,CASSRGDDTQYF,TGTGCCAGCAGCAGGGGAGACGATACGCAGTATTTT
NA,TRBV7-9,NA,TRBJ2-5,CASSLGTEETQYF,TGTGCCAGCAGCTTAGGGACAGAAGAGACCCAGTACTTC
TRBD1,TRBV5-6,NA,TRBJ2-5,CASSLTGGEETQYF,TGTGCCAGCAGCCTGACAGGGGGTGAAGAGACCCAGTACTTC
NA,TRBV6-6,once,TRBJ1-4,CASRGGATNEKLFF,TGTGCCAGCAGAGGAGGGGCAACTAATGAAAAACTGTTTTTT
TRBD1,TRBV7-8,few,TRBJ1-6,CASSGGQGDSPLHF,TGTGCCAGCAGCGGGGGACAGGGGGATTCACCCCTCCACTTT
NA,TRBV28,NA,TRBJ1-1,CASSIRGPGKNTEAFF,TGTGCCAGCAGTATCAGGGGTCCTGGGAAGAACACTGAAGCTTTCTTT
TRBD2,TRBV7-8,few,TRBJ2-1,CASGIAGVTYNEQFF,TGTGCCAGCGGAATAGCGGGGGTCACCTACAATGAGCAGTTCTTC
TRBD1,TRBV6-6,NA,TRBJ1-3,CASSYSQGVENTIYF,TGTGCCAGCAGTTACTCACAGGGGGTGGAAAACACCATATATTTT
NA,TRBV28,few,TRBJ1-1,CASLLAGANTEAFF,TGTGCCAGCCTACTGGCAGGGGCGAACACTGAAGCTTTCTTT
TRBD1,TRBV7-6,NA,TRBJ2-7,CASGDRFHEQYF,TGTGCCAGCGGGGACAGGTTCCACGAGCAGTACTTC
NA,TRBV19,NA,TRBJ1-6,CASSSGLSPLHF,TGTGCCAGTAGTAGCGGGCTTTCACCCCTCCACTTT
NA,TRBV7-9,NA,TRBJ1-5,CASSQGNSNQPQHF,TGTGCCAGCAGCCAGGGGAATAGCAATCAGCCCCAGCATTTT
NA,TRBV7-9,NA,TRBJ1-1,CASSFTRTILNTEAFF,TGTGCCAGCAGCTTTACGCGGACAATACTGAACACTGAAGCTTTCTTT
TRBD1,TRBV10-3,once,TRBJ1-4,CAISDPGTGEKLFF,TGTGCCATCAGTGACCCCGGGACAGGGGAGAAACTGTTTTTT
TRBD1,TRBV19,NA,TRBJ2-3,CASSVKTGGDTQYF,TGTGCCAGTAGTGTAAAAACAGGGGGAGATACGCAGTATTTT
TRBD1,TRBV6-1,NA,TRBJ2-1,CASSSGTGARNEQFF,TGTGCCAGCAGTTCCGGGACAGGGGCGAGGAATGAGCAGTTCTTC
NA,TRBV10-3,NA,TRBJ1-6,CAIRMDSHNSPLHF,TGTGCCATCAGGATGGACAGTCATAATTCACCCCTCCACTTT
TRBD1,TRBV6-5,NA,TRBJ1-5,CASSAQGAQPQHF,TGTGCCAGCAGTGCGCAGGGGGCTCAGCCCCAGCATTTT
NA,TRBV12-5,NA,TRBJ1-2,CASGLEGVNGYTF,TGTGCTAGTGGTTTGGAGGGGGTAAATGGCTACACCTTC
NA,TRBV6-6,NA,TRBJ2-3,CASRDRQVTDTQYF,TGTGCCAGCAGGGACCGACAGGTCACAGATACGCAGTATTTT
TRBD1,TRBV5-4,NA,TRBJ1-6,CASSRTGQGDSPLHF,TGTGCCAGCAGCCGTACAGGACAGGGGGATTCACCCCTCCACTTT
TRBD1,TRBV27,NA,TRBJ1-2,CASSFSGGYGYTF,TGTGCCAGCAGTTTTTCAGGGGGGTATGGCTACACCTTC
NA,TRBV5-1,NA,TRBJ2-1,CASSGVIGNEQFF,TGCGCCAGCAGCGGAGTGATTGGCAATGAGCAGTTCTTC
NA,TRBV27,NA,TRBJ2-7,CASSLSGQGTEQYF,TGTGCCAGCAGTTTATCGGGGCAGGGAACCGAGCAGTACTTC
TRBD2,TRBV19,NA,TRBJ2-7,CASSGQRGSYEQYF,TGTGCCAGTAGCGGCCAGCGGGGGTCCTACGAGCAGTACTTC
TRBD2,TRBV6-5,few,TRBJ2-1,CASSYLAGAYNEQFF,TGTGCCAGCAGTTACCTAGCGGGGGCTTACAATGAGCAGTTCTTC
TRBD1,TRBV5-1,NA,TRBJ1-5,CASSLGKDRGFHQPQHF,TGCGCCAGCAGCTTGGGGAAGGACAGGGGTTTCCATCAGCCCCAGCATTTT
TRBD1,TRBV7-9,NA,TRBJ2-7,CASSSQGDTGGRYEQYF,TGTGCCAGCAGCTCCCAAGGGGATACAGGGGGCAGGTACGAGCAGTACTTC
NA,TRBV4-2,NA,TRBJ1-2,CASSPPGVSYGYTF,TGTGCCAGCAGCCCACCCGGGGTCAGCTATGGCTACACCTTC
TRBD1,TRBV10-2,NA,TRBJ1-1,CASKTGPLAEAFF,TGCGCCAGCAAGACAGGGCCTTTGGCTGAAGCTTTCTTT
NA,TRBV29-1,few,TRBJ2-4,CSVGDTNIQYF,TGCAGCGTTGGGGACACAAACATTCAGTACTTC
NA,TRBV9,few,TRBJ1-4,CASSPTPGDEKLFF,TGTGCCAGCAGCCCTACCCCGGGGGATGAAAAACTGTTTTTT
TRBD2,TRBV6-4,NA,TRBJ2-1,CASSASRRRTSGATTNEQFF,TGTGCCAGCAGTGCATCCCGGAGACGGACTAGCGGGGCCACAACGAATGAGCAGTTCTTC
NA,TRBV4-2,NA,TRBJ1-4,CASSQGGRLNEKLFF,TGTGCCAGCAGCCAAGGAGGGCGGCTGAATGAAAAACTGTTTTTT
TRBD1,TRBV7-8,NA,TRBJ1-2,CASSRTSAGTGEKGYTF,TGTGCCAGCAGCCGCACCAGCGCGGGGACAGGGGAGAAAGGCTACACCTTC
TRBD1,TRBV2,NA,TRBJ1-5,CASNEGARGQPQHF,TGTGCCAGCAATGAGGGGGCACGGGGTCAGCCCCAGCATTTT
TRBD2,TRBV6-5,NA,TRBJ2-4,CASRELAGENIQYF,TGTGCCAGCAGAGAACTAGCGGGGGAAAACATTCAGTACTTC
NA,TRBV20-1,NA,TRBJ2-5,CSVRIQETQYF,TGCAGTGTGCGGATCCAAGAGACCCAGTACTTC
NA,TRBV4-2,NA,TRBJ2-7,CASSPGEVSAGEQYF,TGTGCCAGCAGCCCCGGGGAAGTAAGCGCGGGGGAGCAGTACTTC
TRBD1,TRBV29-1,NA,TRBJ1-2,CSVGQGYYGYTF,TGCAGCGTTGGACAGGGCTACTATGGCTACACCTTC
NA,TRBV14,once,TRBJ1-1,CASSPRSRNTEAFF,TGTGCCAGCAGCCCCCGCTCCAGGAACACTGAAGCTTTCTTT
NA,TRBV15,NA,TRBJ1-1,CATSRDRVNTEAFF,TGTGCCACCAGCAGAGACAGGGTGAACACTGAAGCTTTCTTT
NA,TRBV5-4,NA,TRBJ1-1,CASSFMAGSDTEAFF,TGTGCCAGCAGCTTTATGGCAGGTAGCGACACTGAAGCTTTCTTT
NA,TRBV15,NA,TRBJ1-1,CATSSGHTTEAFF,TGTGCCACCAGCAGTGGACACACCACTGAAGCTTTCTTT